This entry describes one T cell receptor beta chain. This clonotype was detected a few times. It lacks a known antigen. Within one base of it there is no much larger clone, and no base qualities were kept. Sequences DFQATT (CDR1) and SNEGSKA (CDR2) are obtained from the germline V gene (reference sequence). The CDR3 goes from the cysteine to the phenylalanine over 12 residues. Only the CDR3 region is kept as DNA, spanning 36 bases read in frame from base 1. V ends up 3 bases short and J 5 bases short, with an unmatched junction base count of 2. Receptor libraries were prepared by RT-PCR. For sequencing, a NextSeq 550 was employed. TCRdb reprocessing: public reads trimmed at Q25 with fastp, clones called with MiXCR, in-frame beta chains kept. Every CDR3 protein is listed once, alongside the most common genes and DNA of its rows. The sample contains 920,000 or so distinct CDR3 sequences, 15% to 20% of them found a single time. 5.5% to 6.5% of the sample belongs to the ten largest clones.

This sample was taken from a study of patients and donors after allogeneic stem cell transplantation (dated by TCRdb to 2020 to 2021). What was sequenced was blood, either unsorted or a sorted T cell fraction (not recorded which). The clonotype originates from a human donor who was either an allogeneic HSCT recipient or a stem cell or donor lymphocyte infusion donor (not recorded which). It is not recorded whose cells these are; they may come from a transplant donor. The chain was built from TRBV20-1 and TRBJ2-5, and 8 junctional nucleotides match TRBD1. CDR3 loop: CSASGQGETQYF. The DNA sequence reads TGCAGTGCTAGTGGACAGGGCGAGACCCAGTACTTC.